This paragraph reports one TCR beta chain. These data are taken from a study of blood T cell repertoires in COVID-19. Study context: Specimens from acute and convalescent COVID-19 originated in the United States, Italy and Spain. PBMCs, B-cell-depleted T cells, or T cells provided the cDNA or gDNA that made up the material.

Sequencing was performed with immunoSEQ multiplex PCR; in TCRdb, only in-frame clones are kept and a portion is missing. The repertoire holds about 120,000 clones, with roughly 84% as singletons. V trimming: 2 bases; J trimming: 2 bases; junction bases outside the gene matches: 8. The CDR3 totals 17 residues. Germline lookup yields CDR1 SGDLS and CDR2 YYNGEE. Material for sequencing was peripheral blood. V is TRBV9 and J is TRBJ1-5; 9 positions agree with TRBD1. The receptor was derived from a man aged 35-49 years with acute or convalescent COVID-19. CDR3 region: CASSVVGDRDGNQPQHF. The CDR3 coding sequence is TGTGCCAGCAGCGTGGTAGGGGACAGGGACGGCAATCAGCCCCAGCATTTT.